This T cell receptor (beta chain) comes out of a study of response to subunit inactivated influenza vaccine. The study, taken as a whole, reports: T cells newly recruited by each seasonal influenza vaccination are few, the authors suggested.

TCRdb independently ran MiXCR on the RT-PCR reads; one entry per CDR3 protein. The sample has about 780,000 distinct CDR3 sequences, 18% seen once. Looked up from germline, CDR1 is SGHTA and CDR2 is FQGTGA. V lost 2 bases and J 10 bases, leaving 14 bases between the germline ends. CDR3 length equals 13 residues. Turning to this clonotype: Its antigen remains unidentified.

The sequence derives from a man aged 45-65 years who received an inactivated influenza vaccine. The chain couples TRBV7-3 to TRBJ2-5; no reliable D call. The sample was PBMCs from blood, taken roughly 5 days after vaccination. The CDR3 protein is CASSLDGRNGQYF. Written as DNA, the CDR3 is TGTGCCAGCAGCTTAGACGGTCGTAATGGCCAGTACTTC.